This T cell receptor (beta chain) was sequenced in a study of human T cells and chemical hapten exposure. This clonotype was counted many times. Unfractionated whole blood yielded total RNA. One entry per CDR3 protein, called by TCRdb with MiXCR from the 5' RACE reads. The data show about 140,000 distinct CDR3 sequences, with around 4.1% seen just once and around 1.4% held by the top ten. The CDR3 contains 18 residues. Per germline, CDR1 SEHNR and CDR2 FQNEAQ (reference sequence). Trimming removed 3 bases from V and 1 base from J, with 16 bases in between. This receptor was identified in a female donor in good health. This rearrangement joins TRBV7-9 to TRBJ2-6; TRBD2 is a possible D gene (7 bases). CDR3 coding DNA: TGTGCCAGCAGCTTCCCCGCGGGGGCTGAGTCTGGGGCCAACGTCCTGACTTTC. This gives the protein CASSFPAGAESGANVLTF. The complete variable domain, with remaining parts taken from reference TRBV7-9 and TRBJ2-6, reads DTGVSQNPRHKITKRGQNVTFRCDPISEHNRLYWYRQTLGQGPEFLTYFQNEAQLEKSRLLSDRFSAERPKGSFSTLEIQRTEQGDSAMYLCASSFPAGAESGANVLTFGAGSRLTVL.